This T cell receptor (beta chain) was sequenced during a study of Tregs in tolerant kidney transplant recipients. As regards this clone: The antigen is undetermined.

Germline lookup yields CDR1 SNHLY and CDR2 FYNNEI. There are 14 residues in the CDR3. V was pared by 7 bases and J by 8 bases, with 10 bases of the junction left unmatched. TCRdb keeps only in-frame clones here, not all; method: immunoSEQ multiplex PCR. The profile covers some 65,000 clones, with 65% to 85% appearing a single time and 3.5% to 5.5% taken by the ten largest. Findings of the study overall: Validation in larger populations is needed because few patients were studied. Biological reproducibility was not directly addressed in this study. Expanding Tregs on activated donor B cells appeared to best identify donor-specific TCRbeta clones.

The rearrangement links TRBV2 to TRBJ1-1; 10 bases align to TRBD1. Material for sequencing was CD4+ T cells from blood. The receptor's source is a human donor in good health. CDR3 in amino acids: CASTQGSTGGEAFF. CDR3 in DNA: TGTGCCAGCACCCAGGGGTCGACAGGGGGCGAAGCTTTCTTT.